These 3 T cell receptor beta chains share one sample of origin, sequenced in a study of OX40 agonist ivuxolimab in advanced cancers. Only in-frame clones appear in the TCRdb table, and some are missing; sequencing was by immunoSEQ multiplex PCR. This sample yields roughly 57,000 clones, of which roughly nine tenths are seen a single time; about a sixth belongs to the top ten. Sequenced material: CD4+ or CD8+ T cells sorted from blood, taken in a trial of the OX40 agonist ivuxolimab. The source of these receptors is an adult with an advanced solid tumor such as melanoma, head and neck, liver or kidney cancer.

The V gene is TRBV11-2, the J gene TRBJ2-3, with D possibly matching TRBD2 (6 bases). V was trimmed by 4 bases and J by 5 bases, leaving 19 bases between them. The CDR3 covers 16 residues. Per germline, CDR1 SGHAT and CDR2 FQNNGV. CDR3 in DNA: TGTGCCAGCAGCTCCAGACTAGTGGGCCCCTTAGATACGCAGTATTTT. Amino acids: CASSSRLVGPLDTQYF.

This sequence joins TRBV29-1 and TRBJ2-7, with D possibly TRBD2 on 7 matching bases. The CDR3 extends over 17 amino acids. V lost 6 bases, J lost 0 bases, and 24 bases lay in between. Per the germline V gene, CDR1 is SQVTM and CDR2 is ANQGSEA. This chain's CDR3 is CSVIPPTRGATSYEQYF. For the CDR3, the DNA is TGCAGCGTGATTCCCCCCACCCGGGGGGCAACCTCCTACGAGCAGTACTTC.

V is TRBV19 and J is TRBJ2-1, with 10 bases matching TRBD1. The CDR3 length is 15 residues. The V segment lost 6 bases and the J segment 9 bases; nucleotides outside the gene matches: 11. From germline, CDR1 is LNHDA and CDR2 SQIVND (reference sequence). The DNA for the CDR3 is TGTGCCAGTAGCCAGGGACAGGGGATTCGGATTGAGCAGTTCTTC. Its protein is CASSQGQGIRIEQFF.